Presented here are 32 T cell receptor beta chains from one specimen sequenced in a study of T-cell memory formation after mild COVID-19. TCRdb recomputed calls from the 5' RACE reads with MiXCR, one row per CDR3 protein. The repertoire holds about 470,000 distinct CDR3 sequences, with roughly 25% as singletons. Sequencing used PBMCs or a T cell subset sorted from them (not recorded which). These receptor sequences come from an adult woman who had mild COVID-19 (a few samples of this study predate the infection). Cell type and time point are not known.

This clonotype was seen repeatedly, ten times or more. The V gene is TRBV2, the J gene TRBJ1-6; a weak D match, TRBD1 (5 bases). Germline CDR1 SNHLY, CDR2 FYNNEI. The V end was cut by 3 bases, the J end by 6 bases, with 12 bases between. There are 15 residues in the CDR3. CDR3 coding DNA: TGTGCCAGCAGTGAGGCCTTGGGGGGTAATTCACCCCTCCACTTT. Protein product: CASSEALGGNSPLHF.

The V gene is TRBV11-1, the J gene TRBJ2-7, with D perhaps matching TRBD2 (5 bases). Germline V gene data show CDR1 as SGHAT and CDR2 as FQDESV (reference sequence). This CDR3 comprises 14 residues. Trimming took off 0 bases at V and 2 bases at J, with 8 bases between the two ends. For the CDR3, the DNA is TGTGCCAGCAGCTTAGCGGACTCAGCCTACGAGCAGTACTTC. Protein: CASSLADSAYEQYF.

The chain recombines TRBV20-1 with TRBJ2-3, with TRBD2 matching over 8 bases. V gave up 3 bases and J gave up 4 bases; unmatched junction bases: 0. The CDR3 is made up of 12 amino acids. The V gene's germline CDR1 is DFQATT and CDR2 SNEGSKA (reference sequence). The CDR3 region is CSASGGADTQYF. CDR3 DNA sequence: TGCAGTGCTAGCGGGGGGGCAGATACGCAGTATTTT.

A note on this clonotype: An end of the junction differs from the germline gene, which may be a read error. The chain uses TRBV7-6 and TRBJ2-2; D is unclear. The CDR3 length is 13 residues. The germline gives CDR1 SGHVS, CDR2 FNYEAQ. CDR3 in amino acids: CASSLGNAGELFF. CDR3 nucleotide sequence: TGTGCCAGCAGCTTAGGGAACGCCGGGGAGCTGTTTTTT.

This clonotype was picked up a small number of times. The chain links TRBV11-2 to TRBJ2-2; D gene ambiguous. Germline assignment: CDR1 SGHAT and CDR2 FQNNGV. This CDR3 region has 15 residues. V was cut by 2 bases and J by 6 bases, with 13 bases left in between. CDR3 DNA sequence: TGTGCCAGCAGCTTACGATCAGGTTCCCCCGGGGAGCTGTTTTTT. Protein sequence: CASSLRSGSPGELFF.

In its sample, this clonotype was seen a few times. V is TRBV5-6 and J is TRBJ2-7, with TRBD2 identical over 7 bases. CDR1 is SGHDT, CDR2 YYEEEE, per germline. Losses at the gene ends were 0 bases for V and 3 bases for J; bases not matched to a gene: 6. The CDR3 is made up of 15 amino acids. CDR3 amino acids: CASSLAWRGSYEQYF. CDR3 sequence (DNA): TGTGCCAGCAGCTTGGCTTGGCGGGGGAGCTACGAGCAGTACTTC. The entire variable domain, with the rest obtained from reference TRBV5-6 and TRBJ2-7, is as follows: DAGVTQSPTHLIKTRGQQVTLRCSPKSGHDTVSWYQQALGQGPQFIFQYYEEEERQRGNFPDRFSGHQFPNYSSELNVNALLLGDSALYLCASSLAWRGSYEQYFGPGTRLTVT.

Details on this clonotype: The junction departs from the called germline gene at one end, perhaps through a read error. The chain has TRBV7-2 and TRBJ2-1; D might be TRBD2 (6 bases). CDR1 and CDR2 (germline): SGHTA, FQGNSA. This CDR3 has 14 amino acids. The CDR3: CASSLTRTGEVPLF. The CDR3 DNA reads TGTGCCAGCAGCTTAACGAGGACGGGAGAAGTTCCTCTCTTC.

The rearrangement links TRBV19 to TRBJ1-1, with TRBD1 matching 10 bases. V dropped 3 bases and J dropped 6; count of bases not matched to a gene: 7. CDR1 is LNHDA, CDR2 SQIVND, per germline (reference sequence). The CDR3 consists of 15 residues. CDR3: CASSITAGTGAEAFF. DNA of the CDR3: TGTGCCAGTAGTATCACCGCCGGGACAGGGGCTGAAGCTTTCTTT.

This clonotype has more than one count but fewer than ten. The V gene is TRBV9, the J gene TRBJ2-1; D gene unclear. The CDR3 runs 14 residues. Trimming cost V 4 bases and J 5 bases, with 13 bases left between them. Germline CDR1 SGDLS, CDR2 YYNGEE. The CDR3 sequence: CASSFLDADNEQFF. The CDR3, as DNA: TGTGCCAGCAGCTTCCTGGACGCGGACAATGAGCAGTTCTTC.

In this sample, this clonotype turned up once. This chain connects TRBV3-1 to TRBJ2-5, with a possible D match to TRBD2 (6 bases). This CDR3 has 15 residues. V lost 4 bases and J 0 bases, leaving 12 bases between the germline ends. Germline CDR1 is LGHDT and CDR2 is YNNKEL (reference sequence). This CDR3 reads CASSPGLSYQETQYF. The CDR3 DNA sequence: TGTGCCAGCAGCCCGGGACTCTCGTACCAAGAGACCCAGTACTTC.

This chain connects TRBV7-9 to TRBJ2-7; 7 bases match TRBD1. CDR1 and CDR2 from the germline V gene are SEHNR and FQNEAQ (reference sequence). J was trimmed by 5 bases and V by 7 bases; bases with no gene match: 11. The CDR3 totals 14 residues. CDR3 loop: CASTPIRDSNEQYF. Written as DNA, the CDR3 is TGTGCCAGCACCCCCATCCGGGACAGCAACGAGCAGTACTTC.

The rearrangement joins TRBV7-2 to TRBJ1-1; TRBD1 aligns across 7 bases. Germline V lookup: CDR1 SGHTA, CDR2 FQGNSA. CDR3 length equals 15 residues. V lost 0 bases and J lost 4; bases outside the gene matches: 5. CDR3: CASSLARAGGTEAFF. CDR3 nucleotide sequence: TGTGCCAGCAGCTTAGCTCGGGCAGGGGGCACTGAAGCTTTCTTT.

This clonotype occurred a few times. The CDR3 bases are TGTGCCAGCAGCTTGGAATGGGACAGGCTTGACCGGGGGGACACAGATACGCAGTATTTT. Translation gives CASSLEWDRLDRGDTDTQYF. V is TRBV5-6 and J is TRBJ2-3; D may be TRBD1 (8 bases). Deletions cut 0 bases from V and 2 bases from J, with 25 bases between. The CDR3 spans 20 residues. CDR1 and CDR2 (germline): SGHDT, YYEEEE.

The V gene is TRBV4-3, the J gene TRBJ1-2; D is possibly TRBD1 (6 bases). The ends were cut back, 2 bases at V and 8 bases at J, with 15 bases in the middle. The CDR3 consists of 14 residues. The germline V gene has CDR1 LGHNA and CDR2 YSLEER. CDR3 nucleotide sequence: TGCGCCAGCAGCCAATTTTGGGGGCGGAACGGCTACACCTTC. Residues: CASSQFWGRNGYTF.

This clonotype was observed a few times. The genes are TRBV5-6 and TRBJ2-7; TRBD1 might be the D (5 bases). The CDR3 runs to 14 residues. Trimming left V 4 bases short and J 5 bases short, with 16 bases between. Germline loops: CDR1 SGHDT, CDR2 YYEEEE. For the CDR3, the DNA is TGTGCCAGCAGCCCCACGGCAGGGCACCACGAGCAGTACTTC. It encodes CASSPTAGHHEQYF.

The chain recombines TRBV12-3 or TRBV12-4 with TRBJ1-1; D is unclear. With 6 bases removed from V and 11 bases from J, the gap between germline ends came to 13 bases. CDR3 length: 11 amino acids. The CDR3 sequence is CASSLRGRAFF. CDR3 nucleotides: TGTGCCAGCAGCCTCCGAGGGCGGGCTTTCTTT.

This clonotype was counted many times. J is TRBJ1-1 and V is TRBV7-2, with D possibly matching TRBD1 (5 bases). V was shortened by 0 bases and J by 0 bases, with 8 bases between the two germline ends. From germline, CDR1 is SGHTA and CDR2 FQGNSA. This CDR3 has 15 residues. In DNA form, the CDR3 reads TGTGCCAGCAGCTTAGCGGGGACGGTGAACACTGAAGCTTTCTTT. Translating gives CASSLAGTVNTEAFF.

This clonotype was seen only a few times. The chain employs TRBV21-1 and TRBJ1-1; the table's D call of TRBD1 was not tested on the DNA. TRBV21-1 is flagged as a pseudogene. CDR3 length equals 15 residues. The CDR3 protein is CASSSSDRGDTEAFF. The CDR3 coding sequence is TGTGCCAGCAGCTCCTCGGACAGGGGGGACACTGAAGCTTTCTTT.

On this clonotype: The junction departs from germline at one end; a sequencing error may be responsible. The rearrangement uses TRBV20-1 and TRBJ2-3; 10 bases map to TRBD2. The CDR3 contains 18 residues. Germline loops: CDR1 DFQATT, CDR2 SNEGSKA (reference sequence). The CDR3: CSARGLAGATAFTDTQSF. The CDR3 DNA reads as TGCAGTGCTAGAGGGCTAGCGGGGGCGACCGCGTTCACAGATACGCAGTCTTTT.

The chain links TRBV24-1 to TRBJ2-7; 9 nucleotides align to TRBD1. V lost 6 bases and J lost 4; bases outside the gene matches: 12. CDR1 is KGHDR, CDR2 SFDVKD, per germline. The CDR3 length is 16 residues. CDR3 sequence (DNA): TGTGCCACCAGTCACCCACCCGGGACAGGGAAATACGAGCAGTACTTC. It yields the protein CATSHPPGTGKYEQYF.

This clonotype was observed at least ten times. The CDR3 sequence is CASSLPRASGVYNEQFF. CDR3 nucleotides: TGTGCCAGCAGCCTCCCTAGAGCTAGCGGGGTATACAATGAGCAGTTCTTC. V and J are TRBV7-2 and TRBJ2-1; TRBD2 agrees at 9 bases. V trimming: 5 bases; J trimming: 4 bases; junction bases outside the gene matches: 12. Germline CDR1 SGHTA, CDR2 FQGNSA. The CDR3 has 17 residues.

The chain carries TRBV9 and TRBJ2-1; no firm D call. This CDR3 has 13 residues. The germline V gene has CDR1 SGDLS and CDR2 YYNGEE. V was trimmed by 0 bases and J by 10 bases, leaving 11 bases between them. CDR3 DNA sequence: TGTGCCAGCAGCGTAGTTTTTGGACGCGAGCAGTTCTTC. It codes for CASSVVFGREQFF.

This clonotype was seen only a few times. V gene TRBV27 combines with J gene TRBJ1-1; D not resolved. The CDR3 is 13 residues long. Trimming pared 5 bases from V and 0 bases from J, leaving 7 bases between. Looked up from germline, CDR1 is MNHEY and CDR2 is SMNVEV (reference sequence). CDR3 bases: TGTGCCAGCAGTCCCTATATGAACACTGAAGCTTTCTTT. As protein: CASSPYMNTEAFF.

The rearrangement joins TRBV5-1 to TRBJ2-2; the D gene is possibly TRBD1 (6 bases). The germline V gene encodes CDR1 SGHRS and CDR2 YFSETQ. The CDR3 sequence is 16 residues long. Trimming pared 2 bases from V and 5 bases from J, leaving 16 bases between. This CDR3 reads CASSLPTGKLTGELFF. The CDR3 DNA reads TGCGCCAGCAGCTTACCGACAGGAAAGCTAACCGGGGAGCTGTTTTTT.

The chain recombines TRBV5-4 with TRBJ1-1; maybe TRBD1 (6 bases). This CDR3 contains 15 residues. CDR1 and CDR2 (germline): SGHNT, YYREEE (reference sequence). The V gene lost 2 bases and the J gene lost 1 base, with 12 bases spanning the gap. CDR3 nucleotide sequence: TGTGCCAGCAGCTTAGCAGGGGTTTGGAACACTGAAGCTTTCTTT. Translation gives CASSLAGVWNTEAFF.

This rearrangement joins TRBV30 to TRBJ2-1; D unclear. The CDR3 is made up of 11 amino acids. The germline gives CDR1 GTSNPN, CDR2 SVGIG (reference sequence). The V and J ends lost 5 bases and 5 bases respectively, with 7 bases between them. The CDR3 is CAWAMDNEQFF. In DNA form, the CDR3 reads TGTGCCTGGGCCATGGACAATGAGCAGTTCTTC.

The gene calls are TRBV30 and TRBJ2-1; D remains unclear. The length of the CDR3 is 11 residues. CDR1 and CDR2 from the germline V gene are GTSNPN and SVGIG (reference sequence). V was clipped by 0 bases and J by 7 bases, with 4 bases between them. The CDR3 nucleotides are TGTGCCTGGAGTGTCTTGAATGAGCAGTTCTTC. Its protein is CAWSVLNEQFF.

The chain links TRBV27 to TRBJ2-7; no definite D call. V gave up 5 bases and J gave up 0 bases, with 20 bases separating them. The CDR3 has 17 amino acids. The V gene's germline CDR1 is MNHEY and CDR2 SMNVEV (reference sequence). CDR3 nucleotide sequence: TGTGCCAGCAGTCTTTCCTACCGCAGCTCTGGCTCCTACGAGCAGTACTTC. This gives the protein CASSLSYRSSGSYEQYF.

This clonotype was detected a few times. The chain couples TRBV5-6 to TRBJ2-2; D gene uncertain. V shed 4 bases and J shed 1 base, with 8 bases lying between them. The CDR3 is 14 amino acids. Germline CDR1 and CDR2: SGHDT and YYEEEE. The CDR3 here is CASSRVLNTGELFF. The DNA of the CDR3 is TGTGCCAGCAGCCGGGTTCTGAACACCGGGGAGCTGTTTTTT.

The J gene is TRBJ2-1, the V gene TRBV11-2; no firm D call. Between the trimmed V and J ends, which lost 7 bases and 1 base, there was a span of 5 bases. The CDR3 consists of 12 residues. Germline V gene data show CDR1 as SGHAT and CDR2 as FQNNGV. The CDR3 DNA reads TGTGCCAGCACCAGATCCTACAATGAGCAGTTCTTC. Protein sequence: CASTRSYNEQFF.

This clonotype was counted between two and nine times. V and J are TRBV4-1 and TRBJ2-7, with D possibly called TRBD1 or TRBD2 (7 bases each). The CDR3 extends over 16 amino acids. Looked up from germline, CDR1 is MGHRA and CDR2 is YSYEKL. The V gene lost 3 bases and the J gene lost 2 bases, with 17 bases spanning the gap. CDR3 residues: CASSQRGLADTYEQYF. The CDR3, as DNA: TGCGCCAGCAGCCAGAGGGGGCTAGCGGACACCTACGAGCAGTACTTC.

The CDR3 DNA reads as TGTGCCAGCAGCCAAGAGGGCCTAGCGGGGGGGAACACTGAAGCTTTCTTT. Amino acids: CASSQEGLAGGNTEAFF. This sequence joins TRBV4-2 and TRBJ1-1, with a possible D match to TRBD1 (5 bases). Germline CDR1 reads LGHNA; CDR2 reads YNFKEQ. The CDR3 sequence is 17 residues long. The germline V and J ends were trimmed by 0 bases and 1 base, with 15 bases remaining between them.